The present entry profiles one T cell receptor (beta chain) with its context. Healthy individuals who donated bone marrow served as the donors. Whereas donors were nominally healthy upon sampling, unrecorded immune exposures were probable. The sample belongs to a study of cytomegalovirus exposure and HLA in healthy donors. The PCR had 60 Vbeta and 13 Jbeta primers. Profiled with immunoSEQ multiplex PCR; TCRdb holds only in-frame clones, not every one. In the table there are some 150,000 clones, around four fifths of which are singletons. With 1 base removed from V and 8 bases from J, the gap between germline ends came to 14 bases. Germline values: CDR1 SGHVS, CDR2 FNYEAQ. CDR3 length: 15 amino acids.

The sequencing sample was made of PBMCs. The sequence came from a male donor in good health and CMV-seronegative. The gene calls are TRBV7-6 and TRBJ1-4, with D perhaps TRBD1 (5 bases). The chain's CDR3 is CASSLGPGGGEKLFF. CDR3 sequence (DNA): TGTGCCAGCAGCTTAGGTCCGGGGGGAGGCGAAAAACTGTTTTTT.